This TCR beta chain is from a study of blood T cell repertoires in COVID-19. As for the study in general: Some COVID-19 samples were acute and others convalescent; all came from the United States, Italy and Spain.

The ends were cut back, 4 bases at V and 7 bases at J, with 10 bases in the middle. This CDR3 is built from 12 residues. The germline gives CDR1 SGHDT, CDR2 YYEEEE. Original handling: Reference gene primer amplification gave estimated nucleated cell counts. TCRdb's copy holds only in-frame clones and misses some; the assay was immunoSEQ multiplex PCR. V, J and clone size are those of that table, while D and trimming were read from the DNA. This repertoire shows some 320,000 clones, roughly 91% found once; its top ten account for roughly 10%. Seattle cases were enrolled at active infection and followed longitudinally.

The source of this sequence is a woman in her thirties with COVID-19, enrolled during active disease. Sequencing was performed on peripheral blood. The rearrangement links TRBV5-6 to TRBJ2-3, with a possible D match to TRBD2 (5 bases). DNA for the CDR3: TGTGCCAGCAGCAATAGCGTAAATACGCAGTATTTT. It is translated as CASSNSVNTQYF.